These T cell receptor beta chains were read from a single sample in a study of blood T cell repertoires in COVID-19. Measured with immunoSEQ multiplex PCR; TCRdb has only the in-frame clones, and not every one. The sample records about 160,000 clones, around 81% being singletons. Sequenced material: peripheral blood. These receptor sequences come from a man in his 70s who had recovered from COVID-19. Each CDR3 is given with its conserved first and last residue. D genes are given only for firm matches. Clone size, where shown, is once, few, many, or a class for clones that have expanded.

d_call	v_call	clone_size	j_call	cdr3_nt	cdr3_aa
TRBD1	TRBV7-2	NA	TRBJ1-2	TGTGCCAGCAGCCTACACCTTGGGACAGCGTACCGGGATGGCTACACCTTC	CASSLHLGTAYRDGYTF
TRBD2	TRBV2	NA	TRBJ2-1	TGTGCCAGCCAGAAGCGGGAGGGGGTAGGTGAGCAGTTCTTC	CASQKREGVGEQFF
NA	TRBV11-2	NA	TRBJ2-4	TGTGCCAGCAGCTTTGGCAGGAAAAACATTCAGTACTTC	CASSFGRKNIQYF
NA	TRBV5-4	NA	TRBJ2-7	TGTGCCAGCAGCCCCGACAGCGTGATCTACGAGCAGTACTTC	CASSPDSVIYEQYF
TRBD2	TRBV28	NA	TRBJ2-7	TGTGCCAGCAAACCTACTAGCGGACTCTCCTACGAGCAGTACTTC	CASKPTSGLSYEQYF
TRBD2	TRBV14	NA	TRBJ2-7	TGTGCCAGCAGCCAACGACTAGCGTCCTACGAGCAGTACTTC	CASSQRLASYEQYF
TRBD2	TRBV6-5	NA	TRBJ2-7	TGTGCCAGCAGGGGATTAGCGGGAGGGCACGAGCAGTACTTC	CASRGLAGGHEQYF
TRBD1	TRBV10-3	once	TRBJ1-2	TGTGCCATCAGTGACCTACAGGGGTTGGATGGCTACACCTTC	CAISDLQGLDGYTF
TRBD1	TRBV27	NA	TRBJ2-5	TGTGCCAGCAGTCGTTCCGGGACAGGGATCGAGACCCAGTACTTC	CASSRSGTGIETQYF
TRBD1	TRBV28	NA	TRBJ2-7	TGTGCCAGCCTTTCGGGACAGGGCTCCTACGAGCAGTACTTC	CASLSGQGSYEQYF
TRBD2	TRBV20-1	NA	TRBJ2-5	TGCAGTGCTAGAAGAGCGGGAACCCAGTACTTC	CSARRAGTQYF
NA	TRBV24-1	NA	TRBJ2-5	TGTGCCACCAGTGATTTGTCGACAAGTCAAGAGACCCAGTACTTC	CATSDLSTSQETQYF
NA	TRBV6-2/TRBV6-3	NA	TRBJ2-2	TGTGCCAGCAGTTTCCTATACACCGGGGAGCTGTTTTTT	CASSFLYTGELFF
TRBD1	TRBV5-8	few	TRBJ1-5	TGTGCCAGCAGCTTGGAGACAGGGGGATATGGCAATCAGCCCCAGCATTTT	CASSLETGGYGNQPQHF
TRBD2	TRBV6-5	NA	TRBJ2-2	TGTGCCAGCAGGAGGGACTATGGAGACACCGGGGAGCTGTTTTTT	CASRRDYGDTGELFF
NA	TRBV7-9	NA	TRBJ2-2	TGTGCCAGCAGCCCTGAAACGGGGTCCGGGGAGCTGTTTTTT	CASSPETGSGELFF
NA	TRBV4-1	NA	TRBJ1-5	TGCGCCAGCAGCCAAGATTTCTCCAGGCACAATCAGCCCCAGCATTTT	CASSQDFSRHNQPQHF
TRBD2	TRBV7-9	once	TRBJ2-1	TGTGCCGGCGAGTATGGCGGGAGTCAAAATGAGCAGTTCTTC	CAGEYGGSQNEQFF
TRBD2	TRBV19	NA	TRBJ2-5	TGTGCCAGTAGTATAGCTGCGGGAGGGCCAGAGACCCAGTACTTC	CASSIAAGGPETQYF
TRBD2	TRBV5-1	NA	TRBJ2-2	TGCGCCAGCAGAGGGACTAGCGGGATTAACACCGGGGAGCTGTTTTTT	CASRGTSGINTGELFF
NA	TRBV6-1	NA	TRBJ1-5	TGTGCCAGCAGTGCAGAACAGGGTCCTAGCAATCAGCCCCAGCATTTT	CASSAEQGPSNQPQHF
NA	TRBV29-1	NA	TRBJ1-2	TGCAGCGTTCAGATAGTCACAGGGTATTTTTATGGCTACACCTTC	CSVQIVTGYFYGYTF
NA	TRBV27	NA	TRBJ1-2	TGTGCCAGCAGTAACACAGGGAACTATGGCTACACCTTC	CASSNTGNYGYTF
TRBD1	TRBV6-5	NA	TRBJ1-4	TGTGCCAGCCACCTCACGGGACAGGGGGTAGAAAAACTGTTTTTT	CASHLTGQGVEKLFF
TRBD1	TRBV7-9	NA	TRBJ2-1	TGTGCCAGCAGCCGACAGGGGGACAATGAGCAGTTCTTC	CASSRQGDNEQFF
TRBD2	TRBV7-7	NA	TRBJ2-1	TGTGCTAGCAGCTTAGCGCACAGCGGGGCATACAATGAGCAGTTCTTC	CASSLAHSGAYNEQFF
TRBD1	TRBV19	NA	TRBJ2-1	TGTGCCAGTAGTCCACAGGGGCGACCTTACAATGAGCAGTTCTTC	CASSPQGRPYNEQFF
NA	TRBV5-6	once	TRBJ1-5	TGTGCCAGCAGTTCGAGCCATAGCAATCAGCCCCAGCATTTT	CASSSSHSNQPQHF
NA	TRBV12-3/TRBV12-4	NA	TRBJ2-5	TGTGCCAGTACCCGGGGACACGAGACCCAGTACTTC	CASTRGHETQYF
TRBD2	TRBV11-2	NA	TRBJ2-5	TGTGCCAGCAGCTTCCAAGCGGGAGGGGGAGAGACCCAGTACTTC	CASSFQAGGGETQYF
NA	TRBV5-4	NA	TRBJ2-1	TGTGCCAGCAGCGTCCAGGGTTCCCAGGGCATAAGGGAGCAGTTCTTC	CASSVQGSQGIREQFF
NA	TRBV18	NA	TRBJ2-1	TGTGCCAGCTCACCGCAGGACGGCCAGGACTGGGATGAGCAGTTCTTC	CASSPQDGQDWDEQFF
NA	TRBV27	NA	TRBJ1-6	TGTGCCAGCAGTTTCGATTTTCATGGGGGGAATAATTCACCCCTCCACTTT	CASSFDFHGGNNSPLHF
NA	TRBV7-9	NA	TRBJ1-1	TGTGCCAGCAGCCAGGGGAAGTACACTGAAGCTTTCTTT	CASSQGKYTEAFF
NA	TRBV19	NA	TRBJ1-5	TGTGCCAGTACCGCCTCGACAGCATACGGCAATCAGCCCCAGCATTTT	CASTASTAYGNQPQHF
TRBD2	TRBV5-6	NA	TRBJ2-7	TGTGCCAGCAGCTTCGGACTAGCGGAATACGAGCAGTACTTC	CASSFGLAEYEQYF
TRBD1	TRBV7-2	NA	TRBJ1-2	TGTGCCAGCAGCTTTGACAGGGGTCACGGCTACACCTTC	CASSFDRGHGYTF
TRBD2	TRBV7-6	NA	TRBJ2-2	TGTGCCAGCACCTCCGTACGGCTAGCGGGAGGCTCGAACACCGGGGAGCTGTTTTTT	CASTSVRLAGGSNTGELFF
TRBD1	TRBV19	NA	TRBJ1-1	TGTGCCAGTAGTGCCCCGGGACAGGGGGTCGGTGAAGCTTTCTTT	CASSAPGQGVGEAFF
NA	TRBV28	few	TRBJ2-3	TGTGCCAGCAGTTCACTCATAACGTTATCCCCTAGCACAGATACGCAGTATTTT	CASSSLITLSPSTDTQYF
NA	TRBV28	NA	TRBJ2-5	TGTGCCAGCAGTCGGGTTCAAGAGACCCAGTACTTC	CASSRVQETQYF
NA	TRBV19	NA	TRBJ1-5	TGTGCCAGTGCGGGCGGATATAGCAATCAGCCCCAGCATTTT	CASAGGYSNQPQHF
NA	TRBV7-6	NA	TRBJ2-5	TGTGCCAGCAGCCAACAGGCCACCACAGAGACCCAGTACTTC	CASSQQATTETQYF
NA	TRBV7-2	NA	TRBJ1-2	TGTGCCAGCAGCCCCCAGGGTAGTAGTGGCTACACCTTC	CASSPQGSSGYTF